A single sample is the source of the 2 T cell receptor beta chains below, sequenced in a study of glioma-infiltrating T cells. TCR alpha and beta CDR3 regions were amplified from RNA using iRepertoire nested multiplex PCR. From the multiplex PCR reads, TCRdb called clonotypes with MiXCR, one entry per CDR3 protein. Of about 3,400 distinct CDR3 sequences listed, just over 85% were seen once; the top ten hold more than 30%. Sequencing was carried out using glioma tissue, nonneoplastic brain tissue, or PBMCs (not recorded which). The receptor set was obtained from a human donor with low-grade glioma or glioblastoma, undergoing nonglioma brain surgery, or in good health (not recorded which).

To note about this clonotype: Within a library made for alpha chains, this beta chain is off target, and its count is uninformative. The J gene is TRBJ2-1, the V gene TRBV2; D perhaps matches TRBD2 (5 bases). V dropped 2 bases and J dropped 0 bases, with 11 bases sitting between them. Germline assignment: CDR1 SNHLY and CDR2 FYNNEI. The CDR3 sequence is 16 residues long. CDR3 amino acids: CASSEIGLASYNEQFF. The CDR3 nucleotides are TGTGCCAGCAGTGAAATTGGACTGGCCTCCTACAATGAGCAGTTCTTC.

Concerning this clonotype: A library prepared for alpha chains yielded this beta chain as an off-target read; its size is of little meaning. The chain links TRBV6-1 to TRBJ2-2, with no clear D. CDR1 MNHNS and CDR2 SASEGT come from the germline V gene. Trimming stripped 7 bases from V and 4 bases from J, with 16 bases between. The length of the CDR3 is 15 residues. DNA for the CDR3: TGTGCCAGCAAGACTCCCATCGCAGGCACCGGGGAGCTGTTTTTT. Translated: CASKTPIAGTGELFF.